Presented here are 23 T cell receptor beta chains from one specimen sequenced in a study of spatial heterogeneity in lung cancer. The time point is: sample taken at primary tumor resection. General observations from the study: Counts that tracked tumor mutation counts were those of expanded intratumoral alpha and beta TCRs.

No antigens are known for them. TCRdb redid the calling of the 5' RACE reads with MiXCR, one entry per CDR3 protein. The profile shows about 100,000 distinct CDR3 sequences, 3.5% to 5% of them singletons. The sample consisted of lung tumor tissue, taken at surgery. The receptors here all came from a male donor with early-stage non-small cell lung cancer.

This clonotype was recorded at least ten times. The J gene is TRBJ1-6, the V gene TRBV5-1; D is uncertain. This CDR3 is built from 14 residues. Deletions cut 6 bases from V and 5 bases from J, with 12 bases between. The V gene's germline CDR1 is SGHRS and CDR2 YFSETQ. DNA for the CDR3: TGCGCCAGCACCCCGTCGGCAGATAATTCACCCCTCCACTTT. Protein: CASTPSADNSPLHF.

This clonotype has ten or more counts. The chain combines TRBV28 with TRBJ2-7; TRBD1 matches 7 bases. This CDR3 contains 16 residues. Germline V gene lookup returns CDR1 MDHEN and CDR2 SYDVKM. V lost 2 bases and J lost 2; bases outside the gene matches: 9. DNA of the CDR3: TGTGCCAGCAGTTTACGCTCGACAGGGTTCCCCTACGAGCAGTACTTC. Protein product: CASSLRSTGFPYEQYF. The whole variable domain, filled in from reference TRBV28 and TRBJ2-7, reads DVKVTQSSRYLVKRTGEKVFLECVQDMDHENMFWYRQDPGLGLRLIYFSYDVKMKEKGDIPEGYSVSREKKERFSLILESASTNQTSMYLCASSLRSTGFPYEQYFGPGTRLTVT.

This clonotype was picked up many times. The rearrangement joins TRBV11-2 to TRBJ2-7, with D possibly called TRBD1 or TRBD2 (5 bases each). CDR3 length: 13 amino acids. V shed 5 bases and J shed 3 bases, with 11 bases lying between them. The germline CDR1 and CDR2 sequences are SGHAT and FQNNGV. The chain's CDR3 is CASSPGPSYEQYF. DNA for the CDR3: TGTGCCAGCAGCCCGGGACCCAGCTACGAGCAGTACTTC.

This clonotype has a handful of counts. The rearrangement uses TRBV5-1 and TRBJ1-1; D unclear. Per the germline V gene, CDR1 is SGHRS and CDR2 is YFSETQ. With 2 bases removed from V and 3 bases from J, the gap between germline ends came to 14 bases. This CDR3 has 15 amino acids. The CDR3 sequence is CASSFGDQVDTEAFF. The DNA for the CDR3 is TGCGCCAGCAGCTTCGGAGATCAAGTCGACACTGAAGCTTTCTTT.

This clonotype was recorded many times. The chain employs TRBV20-1 and TRBJ2-2; D remains ambiguous. Germline V gene sequence: CDR1 DFQATT, CDR2 SNEGSKA (reference sequence). CDR3 length: 14 amino acids. V lost 3 bases and J 6 bases, leaving 14 bases between the germline ends. This chain's CDR3 is CSASMPNRAGELFF. The CDR3 bases are TGCAGTGCTAGCATGCCCAACCGGGCCGGGGAGCTGTTTTTT.

There are many counts of this clonotype. CDR3 protein: CASRYQGRTLKETQYF. The DNA of the CDR3 is TGTGCCAGCAGGTACCAGGGCCGGACGTTAAAAGAGACCCAGTACTTC. J is TRBJ2-5 and V is TRBV28; weak D call: TRBD1 (5 bases). Germline CDR1 reads MDHEN; CDR2 reads SYDVKM. V was clipped by 6 bases and J by 3 bases, with 20 bases between them. The CDR3 covers 16 residues.

This clonotype was seen many times. This chain links TRBV11-2 with TRBJ1-2; maybe TRBD1 (5 bases). The CDR3 runs to 15 residues. The V end lost 3 bases, the J end lost 4 bases, and 15 bases lay between the germline ends. Germline V CDR1 and CDR2: SGHAT, FQNNGV. Here the CDR3 DNA reads TGTGCCAGCAGCTTTTCCGGGGGTATCGGCTATGGCTACACCTTC. Protein sequence: CASSFSGGIGYGYTF.

This clonotype was counted many times. This rearrangement joins TRBV28 to TRBJ1-5; 10 bases agree with TRBD1. CDR1 and CDR2 (germline): MDHEN, SYDVKM. V dropped 4 bases and J dropped 3; count of bases not matched to a gene: 9. This CDR3 has 17 amino acids. CDR3 residues: CASSWSGTGVINQPQHF. The CDR3 bases are TGTGCCAGCAGTTGGTCCGGGACAGGGGTCATCAATCAGCCCCAGCATTTT. Using reference TRBV28 and TRBJ1-5 for the parts outside the CDR3, the full variable domain is DVKVTQSSRYLVKRTGEKVFLECVQDMDHENMFWYRQDPGLGLRLIYFSYDVKMKEKGDIPEGYSVSREKKERFSLILESASTNQTSMYLCASSWSGTGVINQPQHFGDGTRLSIL.

The sample holds many counts of this clonotype. The CDR3 spells CASSETPRDTEAFF. The DNA for the CDR3 is TGTGCCAGCAGTGAGACCCCCCGGGACACTGAAGCTTTCTTT. This chain uses TRBV2 with TRBJ1-1; the D is unclear. This CDR3 is built from 14 residues. In germline, CDR1 is SNHLY, CDR2 FYNNEI. The V end lost 3 bases, the J end lost 3 bases, and 11 bases lay between the germline ends.

This clonotype was counted at least ten times. V and J are TRBV28 and TRBJ1-2; D not certain. Trimming stripped 7 bases from V and 8 bases from J, with 11 bases between. CDR1 and CDR2 (germline): MDHEN, SYDVKM. This CDR3 is 11 amino acids long. CDR3 coding DNA: TGTGCCAGCATGAGGGTCGGGGGCTACACCTTC. Encoded protein: CASMRVGGYTF.

This clonotype showed up just a few times. The rearrangement links TRBV27 to TRBJ1-6; 9 bases map to TRBD1. Germline trimming cut 5 bases from V and 7 bases from J; bases unmatched to any gene: 6. There are 15 residues in the CDR3. CDR1 and CDR2 (germline): MNHEY, SMNVEV (reference sequence). DNA for the CDR3: TGTGCCAGCAGTCCACAGGGGGCCCTCAATTCACCCCTCCACTTT. Its protein is CASSPQGALNSPLHF.

This clonotype was seen only a few times. The rearrangement joins TRBV6-5 to TRBJ2-7; TRBD2 aligns across 7 bases. CDR3 length equals 11 residues. Germline CDR1 is MNHEY and CDR2 is SVGAGI. V was pared by 6 bases and J by 6 bases, with 2 bases of the junction left unmatched. For the CDR3, the DNA is TGTGCCAGCAGAGGCGGGGGCGAGCAGTACTTC. It codes for CASRGGGEQYF.

This clonotype occurred many times. The chain carries TRBV7-9 and TRBJ2-5; 9 bases are a match to TRBD1. This CDR3 is 14 amino acids long. After removal of 4 bases from V and 3 bases from J, the junction contained 3 bases not matched to a gene. Germline V lookup: CDR1 SEHNR, CDR2 FQNEAQ (reference sequence). This CDR3 is CASSSTGGEETQYF. In nucleotides, the CDR3 is TGTGCCAGCAGCTCCACAGGGGGCGAAGAGACCCAGTACTTC. Filled out from reference TRBV7-9 and TRBJ2-5, the complete variable domain reads DTGVSQNPRHKITKRGQNVTFRCDPISEHNRLYWYRQTLGQGPEFLTYFQNEAQLEKSRLLSDRFSAERPKGSFSTLEIQRTEQGDSAMYLCASSSTGGEETQYFGPGTRLLVL.

This clonotype was seen ten or more times. The chain carries TRBV24-1 and TRBJ2-2; perhaps D is TRBD1 or TRBD2 (5 bases each). Germline lookup yields CDR1 KGHDR and CDR2 SFDVKD. V lost 7 bases, J lost 5 bases, and 16 bases lay in between. The CDR3 is 15 residues long. CDR3 nucleotide sequence: TGTGCCACCAGATCCGGGACGGCGCAAACCGGGGAGCTGTTTTTT. Protein sequence: CATRSGTAQTGELFF.

This clonotype appeared many times. The genes are TRBV7-2 and TRBJ1-1, with D unclear. The CDR3 runs to 14 residues. V lost 5 bases to trimming and J lost 4 bases, with 14 bases between them. From germline, CDR1 is SGHTA and CDR2 FQGNSA. The CDR3 DNA follows: TGTGCCAGCAGCCCGACCGTGGGGTCCACTGAAGCTTTCTTT. Its translation is CASSPTVGSTEAFF.

The rearrangement joins TRBV3-1 to TRBJ2-5, with D perhaps TRBD2 (5 bases). The CDR3 sequence is 14 residues long. The V gene lost 0 bases and the J gene lost 2 bases, with 7 bases spanning the gap. CDR1 and CDR2 (germline): LGHDT, YNNKEL (reference sequence). CDR3 loop: CASSQDTGQETQYF. CDR3 in DNA: TGTGCCAGCAGCCAAGATACGGGACAAGAGACCCAGTACTTC.

Many counts were recorded for this clonotype. The chain joins TRBV29-1 to TRBJ2-5; 8 nucleotides match TRBD2. The V and J ends lost 4 bases and 5 bases, in that order; junction bases with no gene match: 9. The CDR3 totals 14 residues. Germline V gene sequence: CDR1 SQVTM, CDR2 ANQGSEA. The CDR3 DNA sequence: TGCAGCGTTGGAGGGAGCGGGAGCCATGAGACCCAGTACTTC. It specifies CSVGGSGSHETQYF.

This clonotype was observed a few times. The chain recombines TRBV6-1 with TRBJ2-1; 10 bases are shared with TRBD1. Trimming at V came to 6 bases and at J to 4 bases, leaving 6 bases not matched to a gene. The CDR3 spans 15 residues. Germline CDR1 and CDR2: MNHNS and SASEGT. The CDR3 reads CASSMTGGGYNEQFF. In DNA, the CDR3 is TGTGCCAGCAGCATGACAGGGGGCGGGTACAATGAGCAGTTCTTC.

The rearrangement joins TRBV5-1 to TRBJ1-3; perhaps TRBD1 as D (5 bases). The germline gives CDR1 SGHRS, CDR2 YFSETQ. This CDR3 contains 13 residues. Trimming took 2 bases from V and 3 from J, leaving 6 bases between them. The CDR3 loop is CASSLTGGNTIYF. The CDR3 DNA follows: TGCGCCAGCAGCTTAACAGGTGGAAACACCATATATTTT. Full variable domain (rest looked up from reference TRBV5-1 and TRBJ1-3): KAGVTQTPRYLIKTRGQQVTLSCSPISGHRSVSWYQQTPGQGLQFLFEYFSETQRNKGNFPGRFSGRQFSNSRSEMNVSTLELGDSALYLCASSLTGGNTIYFGEGSWLTVV.

The rearrangement links TRBV5-5 to TRBJ2-2; D unresolved. Germline loops: CDR1 SGHKS, CDR2 YYEKEE (reference sequence). This CDR3 is built from 15 residues. The germline V and J ends were trimmed by 0 bases and 6 bases, with 12 bases remaining between them. This chain's CDR3 is CASSLVQLPSGELFF. DNA of the CDR3: TGTGCCAGCAGCTTGGTCCAGCTTCCGTCCGGGGAGCTGTTTTTT. Looking up the rest from reference TRBV5-5 and TRBJ2-2 gives the full variable domain: DAGVTQSPTHLIKTRGQQVTLRCSPISGHKSVSWYQQVLGQGPQFIFQYYEKEERGRGNFPDRFSARQFPNYSSELNVNALLLGDSALYLCASSLVQLPSGELFFGEGSRLTVL.

This clonotype was detected ten times or more. The chain couples TRBV5-1 to TRBJ2-3, with a tentative D call TRBD1 (5 bases). CDR1 and CDR2 (germline): SGHRS, YFSETQ. The CDR3 is 16 amino acids. V was clipped by 5 bases and J by 6 bases, with 22 bases between them. The CDR3: CASRTGLGPQEDTQYF. The CDR3 nucleotides read TGCGCCAGCAGAACAGGTTTGGGCCCCCAGGAGGATACGCAGTATTTT. The full variable domain, its missing parts supplied by reference TRBV5-1 and TRBJ2-3, is KAGVTQTPRYLIKTRGQQVTLSCSPISGHRSVSWYQQTPGQGLQFLFEYFSETQRNKGNFPGRFSGRQFSNSRSEMNVSTLELGDSALYLCASRTGLGPQEDTQYFGPGTRLTVL.

This clonotype appeared a few times. This rearrangement joins TRBV28 to TRBJ2-7; TRBD2 aligns across 8 bases. Germline assignment: CDR1 MDHEN and CDR2 SYDVKM. The CDR3 is 14 residues long. Trimming at V came to 7 bases and at J to 4 bases, leaving 9 bases not matched to a gene. The CDR3 spells CASTTPGLEYEQYF. The CDR3 DNA follows: TGTGCCAGCACCACCCCGGGACTAGAGTACGAGCAGTACTTC.

This clonotype was seen many times. The chain carries TRBV12-3 or TRBV12-4 and TRBJ1-4; 10 bases line up with TRBD1. The J segment lost 8 bases and the V segment lost 8 bases, leaving 14 bases of the junction unmatched. The CDR3 covers 16 residues. The CDR3 spells CASARGGGTGEEKLFF. For the CDR3, the DNA is TGTGCCAGCGCCAGAGGAGGCGGGACAGGGGAGGAAAAACTGTTTTTT.